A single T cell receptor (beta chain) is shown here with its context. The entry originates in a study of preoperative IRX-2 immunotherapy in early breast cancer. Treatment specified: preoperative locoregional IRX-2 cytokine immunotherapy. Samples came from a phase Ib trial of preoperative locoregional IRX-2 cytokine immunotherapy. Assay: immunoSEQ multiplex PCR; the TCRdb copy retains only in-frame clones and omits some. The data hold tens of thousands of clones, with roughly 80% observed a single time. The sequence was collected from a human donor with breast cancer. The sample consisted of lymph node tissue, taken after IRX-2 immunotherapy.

The CDR3 DNA reads as TGTGCCAGTAGTCCTCCAGCCCTACGGCGTGAAAAACTGTTTTTT. It specifies CASSPPALRREKLFF. This chain links TRBV19 with TRBJ1-4, with D hard to call. This CDR3 spans 15 amino acids. Trimming removed 5 bases at V and 7 bases at J, with 17 bases between. The germline V gene encodes CDR1 LNHDA and CDR2 SQIVND (reference sequence).